Below are 5 T cell receptor beta chains sequenced from a single sample in a study of cytomegalovirus exposure and HLA in healthy donors. Researchers ran the PCR with 60 Vbeta and 13 Jbeta primers. Produced via immunoSEQ multiplex PCR; TCRdb's table is partial and in-frame only. The repertoire holds some 98,000 clones, with about 81% as singletons. The sample consisted of PBMCs. These receptors all stem from a middle-aged man in good health and CMV-seronegative.

This clone was seen just once. Written as DNA, the CDR3 is TGTGCCAGCAGTTCCCCCACCTCGGGGATTAGCAATCAGCCCCAGCATTTT. Translated: CASSSPTSGISNQPQHF. The chain has TRBV28 and TRBJ1-5; D remains unclear. The CDR3 spans 17 residues. Germline V lookup: CDR1 MDHEN, CDR2 SYDVKM. V was shortened by 4 bases and J by 0 bases, with 16 bases between the two germline ends.

The J gene is TRBJ1-5, the V gene TRBV5-5, with D uncertain. Germline values: CDR1 SGHKS, CDR2 YYEKEE (reference sequence). CDR3 length equals 13 residues. The V and J ends lost 4 bases and 6 bases respectively, with 11 bases between them. CDR3 coding DNA: TGTGCCAGCAGCCCCGAACATTTTCAGCCCCAGCATTTT. The encoded protein is CASSPEHFQPQHF.

This clone was recorded only once. The gene calls are TRBV10-1 and TRBJ2-7, with 10 bases lining up with TRBD1. Germline loops: CDR1 WNHNN, CDR2 SYGVQD (reference sequence). The CDR3 contains 17 residues. V shed 4 bases, J shed 8 bases, and the junction held 17 bases outside the gene matches. The CDR3 DNA reads TGCGCCAGCAGTGGACCCTTACGGGACAGGGGCCCTCGGCAGCAGTACTTC. Translation: CASSGPLRDRGPRQQYF.

The rearrangement links TRBV11-2 to TRBJ2-1, with 8 positions matching TRBD1. Germline V gene data show CDR1 as SGHAT and CDR2 as FQNNGV. V lost 0 bases to trimming and J lost 15 bases; unmatched junction nucleotides: 13. The CDR3 sequence is 15 residues long. The CDR3 DNA reads as TGTGCCAGCAGCTTAGATCAACTACAGGGGGTGCACCCGTTCTTC. Residues: CASSLDQLQGVHPFF.

The chain links TRBV7-3 to TRBJ1-1; D unresolved. The length of the CDR3 is 14 residues. Germline loops: CDR1 SGHTA, CDR2 FQGTGA. The ends were cut back, 5 bases at V and 4 bases at J, with 14 bases in the middle. In DNA form, the CDR3 reads TGTGCCAGCAGCCAAGCGGCAGGTGGCACTGAAGCTTTCTTT. This codes for CASSQAAGGTEAFF.